Detailed here is one TCR beta chain. Its specificity is not known. Produced via immunoSEQ multiplex PCR; TCRdb's table is partial and in-frame only. The data hold about 120,000 clones, with approximately 96% observed a single time. The germline V gene has CDR1 MDHEN and CDR2 SYDVKM. CDR3 length equals 14 residues. The junction had 4 bases not matched to a gene; V was cut back by 5 bases and J by 4 bases. This specimen belongs to a study of graft-versus-host responses after intestinal transplantation. General observations from the study: Allografts of patients with graft-donor T cell macrochimerism showed high graft-versus-host to host-versus-graft clone ratios.

The sequence derives from a human donor who received an intestinal transplant. This material consisted of unstimulated CD8+ T cells sorted from spleen or lymph node cells, taken before intestinal transplant. V is TRBV28 and J is TRBJ2-7; 11 bases match TRBD2. This chain's CDR3 is CASSPLAGGYEQYF. CDR3 sequence (DNA): TGTGCCAGCAGTCCGTTAGCGGGAGGGTACGAGCAGTACTTC.